This note documents a single TCR beta chain sequence. Its antigen is not yet known. No qualities accompany the bases; no much larger clone lies one base away. The collaborating institutions used their own protocols to collect whole blood in K2EDTA tubes. For TCRbeta analysis, collaborators shipped samples as frozen whole blood, isolated PBMCs, or DNA extracted from either of those sample types. V is pared back by 6 bases and J by 9 bases, with 15 bases lying between the germline termini. The CDR3 sequence holds 12 residues, the cysteine and phenylalanine included. Here the CDR3 DNA is all that survives: 36 bases in frame from base 1. Taken from the germline V gene, the CDR1 and CDR2 loops are MDHEN and SYDVKM. TCRbeta CDR3 regions were amplified from genomic DNA using the immunoSEQ Assay, a bias-controlled multiplex PCR. In the original analysis: Within the assay, amplification of reference gene primers was used to estimate how many nucleated cells each sample contained. Sequence reads were collapsed and filtered to measure the absolute abundance of every unique TCRbeta CDR3 rearrangement. Productive Simpson clonality was computed per sample as the square root of Simpson's diversity index over productive rearrangements. Here the immuneACCESS table is served through TCRdb, limited to in-frame sequences with V and J called. Missing clones are a known gap in these copies; in checked studies unresolved V genes cover under half, and the rest lacks a known reason. Clone size and V and J calls were adopted from that table, with D and trimming inferred from the DNA. For this sample the table gives over 150,000 clones, of which approximately 80% were detected only once. Of the sample, approximately 2.9% falls within the top ten clones.

This entry comes from a study of blood T cell repertoires in COVID-19 (dated by TCRdb to the early 2020s). Background for the entire study: Samples covering the acute and convalescent phases of COVID-19 were provided by collaborators in the United States, Italy and Spain. The prospective study material was composed of cDNA or gDNA derived from T cells, B-cell-depleted T cells, or PBMCs. Subjects who had been exposed to COVID-19, were actively infected with it, or had recovered from it provided the deeply sampled blood TCRbeta repertoires that made up the dataset. A freely available public database, intended as a resource for researchers studying the immune response to SARS-CoV-2, is where the repertoires were released. Samples were obtained from the ongoing ImmuneRACE study (first 160 participants) and from 1,000 to 1,500 subjects provided by 6 global collaborators. Sample metadata almost always included a de-identified subject ID, COVID-19 status, age in years and sex. HLA class I and class II types, where available, came from metadata supplied by the sample provider rather than from assay-based typing.

The full study reports these points: The quantity of clinical and demographic metadata differed by source and by participant and was supplied without curation.

In this chain, TRBV28 is recombined with TRBJ2-7; the D segment could be TRBD2, given 6 matching bases. The sequencing input was peripheral blood. This TCR derives from a woman aged 55-70 years with acute or convalescent COVID-19. The CDR3 amino acid sequence is: CASRKLQGGQYF. At the DNA level, the sequence is TGTGCCAGCAGAAAACTTCAGGGAGGGCAGTACTTC.